These 6 T cell receptor beta chains originate from one sample sequenced in a study of PD-L1 blockade in urothelial cancer. Specified time point: peripheral blood 6 weeks after treatment start. Profiled with immunoSEQ multiplex PCR; TCRdb holds only in-frame clones, not every one. The sample records 100,000 to 150,000 clones, roughly 83% being singletons. Sequences were derived from PBMCs, sampled around atezolizumab (anti-PD-L1) treatment. These receptor sequences come from a man aged 45-60 years with urothelial cancer.

This chain joins TRBV30 and TRBJ2-7; 7 bases line up with TRBD1. V was clipped by 3 bases and J by 4 bases; unmatched bases: 12. The CDR3 extends over 15 amino acids. Germline CDR1 is GTSNPN and CDR2 is SVGIG (reference sequence). The CDR3 sequence: CAWSSRTQGVYEQYF. The CDR3 DNA reads TGTGCCTGGAGCTCACGGACCCAGGGGGTATACGAGCAGTACTTC.

The chain recombines TRBV19 with TRBJ2-1; 10 bases align to TRBD1. Germline lookup yields CDR1 LNHDA and CDR2 SQIVND (reference sequence). This CDR3 region has 14 residues. Losses at the gene ends were 9 bases for V and 2 bases for J; bases not matched to a gene: 4. CDR3 bases: TGTGCCAGCCGGGGGACAGGGGCCTACAATGAGCAGTTCTTC. Translated, it gives CASRGTGAYNEQFF.

The chain couples TRBV6-4 to TRBJ2-3, with TRBD1 identical over 8 bases. Germline V gives CDR1 MRHNA, CDR2 SNTAGT. After removal of 5 bases from V and 2 bases from J, the junction contained 12 bases not matched to a gene. The CDR3 loop spans 17 amino acids. In nucleotides, the CDR3 is TGTGCCAGCAGTTTGACAGGGGCGAATTACCACACAGATACGCAGTATTTT. Its translation is CASSLTGANYHTDTQYF.

The chain uses TRBV28 and TRBJ2-7; D gene uncertain. The CDR3 has 14 amino acids. Germline loops: CDR1 MDHEN, CDR2 SYDVKM. V dropped 10 bases and J dropped 4 bases, with 20 bases sitting between them. In DNA, the CDR3 is TGTGCCACCTCGCAAGTCCTCTCGCGGTACGAGCAGTACTTC. Translation: CATSQVLSRYEQYF.

V is TRBV19 and J is TRBJ1-1; D remains unclear. The V end lost 1 base, the J end lost 1 base, and 10 bases lay between the germline ends. CDR3 length: 15 residues. Germline CDR1 LNHDA, CDR2 SQIVND (reference sequence). The DNA of the CDR3 is TGTGCCAGTAGTATAGTGGGCAGGCAGAACACTGAAGCTTTCTTT. Protein: CASSIVGRQNTEAFF.

The chain has TRBV6-1 and TRBJ2-3, with 13 bases matching TRBD2. Per the germline V gene, CDR1 is MNHNS and CDR2 is SASEGT. J gave up 3 bases and V 6 bases, and 3 bases lay outside the gene matches. This CDR3 is 15 amino acids long. CDR3 nucleotides: TGTGCCAGCAGCGGACTAGCGGGAGATACAGATACGCAGTATTTT. As protein: CASSGLAGDTDTQYF.